Listed below are T cell receptor beta chains from one sample, sequenced in a study of shared clonotypes between healthy human individuals. The method was immunoSEQ multiplex PCR; TCRdb's version includes in-frame clones alone and lacks a portion of them. The table shows about 1 million clones, with around 74% occurring only once. Sequencing input: memory CD4+ T cells sorted from blood. These receptor sequences come from a man aged 18-30 years in good health. The CDR3 runs from the conserved cysteine through the conserved F or W. Each record gives: V gene, D gene, J gene, CDR3 protein. D genes are given only for firm matches.

TRBV5-8	-	TRBJ1-1	CASSLGRVVAEAFF
TRBV4-2	-	TRBJ1-6	CASSQDRVSGLHF
TRBV6-6	-	TRBJ2-2	CASRSPGDTGELFF
TRBV2	-	TRBJ2-5	CASSVEGRGAETQYF
TRBV7-3	-	TRBJ2-6	CASSLSGSGANVLTF
TRBV19	TRBD1	TRBJ2-3	CASSIVTGGGTDTQYF
TRBV9	TRBD2	TRBJ2-1	CASSVEGSGTSGYNEQFF
TRBV5-4	TRBD1	TRBJ2-1	CASSLASGGHNEQFF
TRBV15	-	TRBJ2-6	CATSRGASGANVLTF
TRBV27	-	TRBJ2-5	CASSLSRGKETQYF
TRBV4-1	TRBD1	TRBJ2-5	CASSQLTGLGQETQYF
TRBV5-4	-	TRBJ1-3	CASSLTGGLGGNTIYF
TRBV4-1	TRBD1	TRBJ2-5	CASSQDSDRGRETQYF
TRBV6-5	-	TRBJ1-2	CASSYSSGMGYGYTF
TRBV6-1	TRBD2	TRBJ2-5	CASSAGGLAGAKETQYF
TRBV19	TRBD1	TRBJ1-1	CASRGTGDYTEAFF
TRBV4-3	-	TRBJ2-1	CASSQDGNEQFF
TRBV18	-	TRBJ2-2	CASSVTGLSNTGELFF
TRBV6-6	-	TRBJ1-5	CASSPWIISNQPQHF
TRBV30	-	TRBJ2-3	CAWSARGDTQYF
TRBV19	-	TRBJ2-1	CASSIGGANNEQFF
TRBV19	-	TRBJ1-6	CASSTGGNHNSPLHF
TRBV12-5	-	TRBJ1-6	CASGPDRSSYNSPLHF
TRBV30	-	TRBJ2-2	CAWGQVTGELFF
TRBV14	-	TRBJ2-7	CAHQHGTVCVEQYF
TRBV28	TRBD1	TRBJ1-6	CASTIGQGYSPLHF
TRBV30	TRBD1	TRBJ2-3	CAWSVGTASTDTQYF
TRBV11-2	-	TRBJ2-6	CASSAIFGGFESGANVLTF
TRBV5-1	-	TRBJ2-2	CASSLDYPNTGELFF
TRBV4-3	TRBD2	TRBJ2-1	CASSQDGRREAYNEQFF
TRBV5-1	TRBD2	TRBJ2-7	CASSPAGLAGYYEQYF
TRBV11-2	TRBD1	TRBJ1-2	CASSPIVDRGRRYGYTF
TRBV19	-	TRBJ2-1	CASSTIQGGWQFF
TRBV5-5	-	TRBJ2-2	CASWGLPNTGELFF
TRBV7-8	-	TRBJ1-5	CASSLAGANNQPQHF
TRBV5-5	TRBD2	TRBJ2-3	CASSLAGVSTDTQYF
TRBV27	TRBD1	TRBJ1-4	CANLSGQGTTNEKLFF
TRBV5-5	-	TRBJ1-1	CASSSLGDKMNTEAFF
TRBV4-1	-	TRBJ2-3	CASSRGEGISTDTQYF
TRBV10-3	TRBD1	TRBJ2-7	CAISERQGQSYEQYF
TRBV5-1	-	TRBJ2-5	CASSLSGPQETQYF
TRBV19	-	TRBJ1-1	CASSGGTVNTEAFF
TRBV25-1	TRBD2	TRBJ2-4	CARFPGTSRSPGVIQYF
TRBV7-2	TRBD1	TRBJ1-6	CASSQNRGSYNSPLHF
TRBV4-2	-	TRBJ1-2	CASSQEQGNYGYTF
TRBV6-1	-	TRBJ1-6	CASQAWGEHSPLHF
TRBV18	TRBD1	TRBJ1-1	CASSPTDRGDTEAFF
TRBV28	-	TRBJ1-1	CAIIGRGNTEAFF
TRBV30	TRBD1	TRBJ1-4	CAWSVRGQGREKLFF
TRBV5-1	TRBD1	TRBJ1-2	CASSLGTGIYGYTF
TRBV18	TRBD1	TRBJ2-2	CASSQQGANTGELFF
TRBV2	-	TRBJ1-2	CASTIRDGYTF
TRBV6-6	-	TRBJ2-5	CASSKETAQETQYF
TRBV5-1	TRBD1	TRBJ2-2	CASSRDRGKAGELFF
TRBV18	-	TRBJ2-7	CASGDNSYEQYF
TRBV18	-	TRBJ1-1	CASSDQGSEAFF